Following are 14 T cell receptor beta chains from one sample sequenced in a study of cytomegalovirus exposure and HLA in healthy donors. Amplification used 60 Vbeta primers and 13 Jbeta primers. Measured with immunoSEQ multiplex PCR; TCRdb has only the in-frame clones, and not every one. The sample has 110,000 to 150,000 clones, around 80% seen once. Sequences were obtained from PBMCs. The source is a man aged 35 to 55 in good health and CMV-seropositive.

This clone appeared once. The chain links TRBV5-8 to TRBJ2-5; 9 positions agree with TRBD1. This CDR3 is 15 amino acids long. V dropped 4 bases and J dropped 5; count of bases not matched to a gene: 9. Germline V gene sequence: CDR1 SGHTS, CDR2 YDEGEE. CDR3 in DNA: TGTGCCAGCAGCGCGGGACAGGGAGGGGGGGAGACCCAGTACTTC. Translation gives CASSAGQGGGETQYF.

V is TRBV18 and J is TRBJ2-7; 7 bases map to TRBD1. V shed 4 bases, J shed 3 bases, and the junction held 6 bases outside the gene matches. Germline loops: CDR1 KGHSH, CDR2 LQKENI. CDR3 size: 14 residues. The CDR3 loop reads CASSQTGISYEQYF. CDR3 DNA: TGTGCCAGCTCACAGACAGGGATTAGCTACGAGCAGTACTTC.

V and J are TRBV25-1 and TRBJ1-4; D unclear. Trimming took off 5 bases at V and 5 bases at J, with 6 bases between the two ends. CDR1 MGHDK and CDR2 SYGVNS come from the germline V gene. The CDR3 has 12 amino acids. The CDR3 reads CASSWANEKLFF. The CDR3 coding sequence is TGTGCCAGCAGTTGGGCAAATGAAAAACTGTTTTTT.

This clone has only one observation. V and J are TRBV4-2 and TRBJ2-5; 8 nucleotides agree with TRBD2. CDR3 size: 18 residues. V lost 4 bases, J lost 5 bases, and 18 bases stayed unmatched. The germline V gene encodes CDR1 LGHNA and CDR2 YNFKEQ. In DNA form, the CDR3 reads TGTGCCAGCAGCCCAGCACTAGCGGTCCTCCCAGGGGAGGAGACCCAGTACTTC. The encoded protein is CASSPALAVLPGEETQYF.

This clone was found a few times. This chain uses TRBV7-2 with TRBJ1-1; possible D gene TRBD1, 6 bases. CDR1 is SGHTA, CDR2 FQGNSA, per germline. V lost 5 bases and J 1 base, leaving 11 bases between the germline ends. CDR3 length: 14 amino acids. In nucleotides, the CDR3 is TGTGCCAGCAGCCCACAGGGCACGAACACTGAAGCTTTCTTT. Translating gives CASSPQGTNTEAFF.

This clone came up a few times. For the CDR3, the DNA is TGTGCCAGCAGCCCTATACAGGGGGCCTCCACTGAAGCTTTCTTT. Translation gives CASSPIQGASTEAFF. The chain carries TRBV5-4 and TRBJ1-1; 9 bases are a match to TRBD1. The CDR3 covers 15 residues. Germline trimming cut 4 bases from V and 4 bases from J; bases unmatched to any gene: 8. The germline CDR1 and CDR2 sequences are SGHNT and YYREEE (reference sequence).

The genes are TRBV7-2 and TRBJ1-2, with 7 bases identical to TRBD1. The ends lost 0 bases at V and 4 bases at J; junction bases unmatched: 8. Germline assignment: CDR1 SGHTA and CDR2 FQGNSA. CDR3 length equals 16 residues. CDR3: CASSLAGLTGIYGYTF. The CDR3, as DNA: TGTGCCAGCAGCTTAGCGGGGCTGACAGGGATCTATGGCTACACCTTC.

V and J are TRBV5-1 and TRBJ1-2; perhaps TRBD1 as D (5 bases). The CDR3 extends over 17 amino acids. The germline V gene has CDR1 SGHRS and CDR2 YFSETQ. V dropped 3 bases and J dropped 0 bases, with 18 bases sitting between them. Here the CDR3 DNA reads TGCGCCAGCAGCTGGGGACTATTATCTTCATCTAACTATGGCTACACCTTC. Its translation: CASSWGLLSSSNYGYTF.

The CDR3 loop reads CASSYSSTGGDEQYF. The CDR3 coding sequence is TGTGCCAGCAGTTACTCTTCGACAGGGGGTGACGAGCAGTACTTC. The genes are TRBV6-5 and TRBJ2-7; 9 nucleotides line up with TRBD1. CDR3 length equals 15 residues. Germline V gene sequence: CDR1 MNHEY, CDR2 SVGAGI. The V gene end was trimmed by 0 bases and the J gene end by 5 bases; junction bases not matched to a gene: 5.

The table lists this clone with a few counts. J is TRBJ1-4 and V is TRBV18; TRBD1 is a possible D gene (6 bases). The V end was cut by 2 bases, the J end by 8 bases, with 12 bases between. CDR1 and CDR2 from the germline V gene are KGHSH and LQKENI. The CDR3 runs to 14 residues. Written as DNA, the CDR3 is TGTGCCAGCTCACCAAGACAGGCCCAAGAAAAACTGTTTTTT. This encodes CASSPRQAQEKLFF.

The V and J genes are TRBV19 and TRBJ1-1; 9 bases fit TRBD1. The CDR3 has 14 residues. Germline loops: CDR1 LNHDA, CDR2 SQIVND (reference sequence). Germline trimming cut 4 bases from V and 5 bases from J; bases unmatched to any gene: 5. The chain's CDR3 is CASSTGTGRTEAFF. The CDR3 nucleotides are TGTGCCAGTAGTACAGGGACAGGGAGGACTGAAGCTTTCTTT.

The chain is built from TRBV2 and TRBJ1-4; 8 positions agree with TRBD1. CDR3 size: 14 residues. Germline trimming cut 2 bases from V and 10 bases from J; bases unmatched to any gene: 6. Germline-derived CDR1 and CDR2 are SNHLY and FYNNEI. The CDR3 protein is CASSERTGLGKLFF. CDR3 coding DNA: TGTGCCAGCAGTGAAAGGACAGGGCTGGGAAAACTGTTTTTT.

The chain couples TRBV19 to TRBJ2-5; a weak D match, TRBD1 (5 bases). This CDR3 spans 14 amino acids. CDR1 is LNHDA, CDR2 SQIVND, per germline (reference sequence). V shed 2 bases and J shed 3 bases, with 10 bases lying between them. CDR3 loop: CASSIQQGKETQYF. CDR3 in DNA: TGTGCCAGTAGTATACAGCAGGGTAAAGAGACCCAGTACTTC.

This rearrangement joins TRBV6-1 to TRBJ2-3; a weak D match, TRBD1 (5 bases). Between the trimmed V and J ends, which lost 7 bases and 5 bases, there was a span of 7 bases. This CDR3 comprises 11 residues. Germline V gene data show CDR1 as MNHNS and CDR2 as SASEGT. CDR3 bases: TGTGCCAGCAAGGGGTTAGATACGCAGTATTTT. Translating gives CASKGLDTQYF.